This is a list of T cell receptor beta chains from one sample in a study of blood T cell repertoires in COVID-19. Libraries were prepared by immunoSEQ multiplex PCR; TCRdb keeps only in-frame clonotypes and omits some of them. The data contain fewer than 350,000 clones, around 85% of them singletons. Source material: peripheral blood. The receptors were gathered from a human donor in a cohort sampled during active COVID-19. Both conserved end residues are trimmed from each CDR3.

V: TRBV30; J: TRBJ2-5; CDR3: AWSVFHQETQY
V: TRBV7-9; J: TRBJ1-1; CDR3: ASSQTGTDLEAF
V: TRBV6-5; J: TRBJ2-7; CDR3: ASMELADYEQY
V: TRBV6-1; J: TRBJ1-2; CDR3: ASSVRHGEVFSYGYT
V: TRBV7-2; J: TRBJ1-6; CDR3: ASSNQHRGFTYNSPLH
V: TRBV14; J: TRBJ1-2; CDR3: ASSPGQKGYGYT
V: TRBV5-1; J: TRBJ2-3; CDR3: ASSRGQGISDTQY
V: TRBV9; J: TRBJ1-6; CDR3: ASSVDNNSPLH
V: TRBV9; J: TRBJ1-5; CDR3: ASSEGQDYSNQPQH
V: TRBV19; J: TRBJ2-6; CDR3: ASSITRSSGANVLT
V: TRBV5-1; J: TRBJ1-6; CDR3: ASSKGQGARSYNSPLH
V: TRBV12-5; J: TRBJ2-7; CDR3: ASGILRGANYEQY
V: TRBV5-5; J: TRBJ2-7; CDR3: ASSLSGIPYEQY
V: TRBV5-1; J: TRBJ1-1; CDR3: ASSLSRTSQGDTEAF
V: TRBV6-1; J: TRBJ1-1; CDR3: ASSERGQGAF
V: TRBV7-6; J: TRBJ1-4; CDR3: ASSRGGTLGKLF